This is a list of T cell receptor beta chains from one sample in a study of T cell responses to AZD1222 COVID-19 vaccine. Method: immunoSEQ multiplex PCR; TCRdb's copy keeps in-frame clones and lacks some. The table includes approximately 150,000 clones, roughly 93% detected once. Sequences were derived from peripheral blood, sampled on day 0 of AZD1222 vaccination. These receptors all come from an adult in good health. Each CDR3 is given with its conserved first and last residue. D genes are given only for firm matches. Size is stated for part of the rows, as once, few or many counts, or as a class when the clone is expanded.

V: TRBV11-2
J: TRBJ2-5
size: -
D: -
CDR3: CASSLDQKRVQYQETQYF
DNA: TGTGCCAGCAGCTTAGATCAGAAACGAGTACAGTATCAAGAGACCCAGTACTTC

V: TRBV10-1
J: TRBJ1-6
size: -
D: -
CDR3: CASSEGPNSPLHF
DNA: TGCGCCAGCAGTGAGGGCCCGAATTCACCCCTCCACTTT

V: TRBV7-8
J: TRBJ1-2
size: -
D: -
CDR3: CASSLVGKKDGYTF
DNA: TGTGCCAGCAGCTTAGTAGGGAAGAAGGATGGCTACACCTTC

V: TRBV5-6
J: TRBJ2-1
size: -
D: -
CDR3: CASSFGTPYNEQFF
DNA: TGTGCCAGCAGCTTCGGGACCCCCTACAATGAGCAGTTCTTC

V: TRBV4-2
J: TRBJ2-6
size: -
D: -
CDR3: CASSQSTESSGANVLTF
DNA: TGTGCCAGCAGCCAAAGTACGGAGAGCTCTGGGGCCAACGTCCTGACTTTC

V: TRBV2
J: TRBJ2-2
size: -
D: -
CDR3: CASSELGLYTGELFF
DNA: TGTGCCAGCAGTGAATTGGGGCTGTACACCGGGGAGCTGTTTTTT

V: TRBV18
J: TRBJ1-1
size: -
D: -
CDR3: CASSPQNQNTEAFF
DNA: TGTGCCAGCTCACCTCAGAATCAAAACACTGAAGCTTTCTTT

V: TRBV2
J: TRBJ2-7
size: -
D: -
CDR3: CASSAVRQGNEQYF
DNA: TGTGCCAGCAGTGCCGTCCGACAAGGTAACGAGCAGTACTTC

V: TRBV19
J: TRBJ2-7
size: -
D: TRBD1
CDR3: CASSFRDRAAYEQYF
DNA: TGTGCCAGTAGTTTCCGGGACAGGGCCGCCTACGAGCAGTACTTC

V: TRBV19
J: TRBJ1-2
size: -
D: -
CDR3: CASRKTSYGYTF
DNA: TGTGCCAGTAGGAAGACGAGCTATGGCTACACCTTC

V: TRBV6-6
J: TRBJ1-2
size: -
D: -
CDR3: CASSYSGGVLIYGYTF
DNA: TGTGCCAGCAGTTACTCGGGCGGAGTACTGATTTATGGCTACACCTTC

V: TRBV18
J: TRBJ1-5
size: once
D: -
CDR3: CASSPPYSNQPQHF
DNA: TGTGCCAGCTCACCACCGTATAGCAATCAGCCCCAGCATTTT

V: TRBV6-2/TRBV6-3
J: TRBJ1-4
size: -
D: -
CDR3: CASSSGRGDGEKLFF
DNA: TGTGCCAGCAGTTCGGGTCGGGGGGACGGTGAAAAACTGTTTTTT

V: TRBV27
J: TRBJ1-2
size: -
D: TRBD1
CDR3: CASSPQGVLDYGYTF
DNA: TGTGCCAGCAGCCCCCAGGGGGTATTAGACTATGGCTACACCTTC

V: TRBV4-1
J: TRBJ1-2
size: -
D: -
CDR3: CASSQDLIQGLTNYGYTF
DNA: TGCGCCAGCAGCCAAGATTTAATTCAGGGTTTAACTAACTATGGCTACACCTTC

V: TRBV28
J: TRBJ1-1
size: -
D: TRBD1
CDR3: CASSTAGTGRTEAFF
DNA: TGTGCCAGCAGTACAGCCGGGACAGGACGCACTGAAGCTTTCTTT

V: TRBV5-1
J: TRBJ2-7
size: -
D: TRBD1
CDR3: CATSRQGGYEQYF
DNA: TGCGCCACCTCAAGACAGGGCGGCTACGAGCAGTACTTC

V: TRBV5-6
J: TRBJ2-1
size: -
D: TRBD2
CDR3: CASSLMGRGTSSYNEQFF
DNA: TGTGCCAGCAGCTTGATGGGGCGGGGGACCAGCTCCTACAATGAGCAGTTCTTC

V: TRBV23-1
J: TRBJ1-6
size: -
D: TRBD1
CDR3: CASSQSTGRQSPLHF
DNA: TGCGCCAGCAGTCAATCGACAGGGAGGCAATCACCCCTCCACTTT

V: TRBV30
J: TRBJ1-5
size: -
D: -
CDR3: CAWSVDGNQPQHF
DNA: TGTGCCTGGAGTGTAGATGGCAATCAGCCCCAGCATTTT

V: TRBV6-2/TRBV6-3
J: TRBJ1-5
size: -
D: -
CDR3: CASSLYGNSNQPQHF
DNA: TGTGCCAGCAGTCTATACGGTAATAGCAATCAGCCCCAGCATTTT

V: TRBV2
J: TRBJ1-2
size: -
D: TRBD1
CDR3: CASRLDRGSAGYTF
DNA: TGTGCCAGCAGACTAGACAGGGGGAGCGCTGGCTACACCTTC

V: TRBV5-4
J: TRBJ1-4
size: -
D: -
CDR3: CASSPGTNEKLFF
DNA: TGTGCCAGCAGCCCAGGAACTAATGAAAAACTGTTTTTT

V: TRBV7-2
J: TRBJ1-1
size: -
D: -
CDR3: CASSLGGQTNTEAFF
DNA: TGTGCCAGCAGCTTGGGTGGACAGACGAACACTGAAGCTTTCTTT

V: TRBV5-1
J: TRBJ2-3
size: -
D: -
CDR3: CASSLVGRGTTDTQYF
DNA: TGCGCCAGCAGCTTGGTCGGCAGGGGAACCACAGATACGCAGTATTTT

V: TRBV5-4
J: TRBJ1-2
size: -
D: -
CDR3: CASTEAGINYGYTF
DNA: TGTGCCAGCACCGAGGCAGGGATTAACTATGGCTACACCTTC

V: TRBV10-2
J: TRBJ1-1
size: once
D: -
CDR3: CASSEATRATEAFF
DNA: TGCGCCAGCAGTGAAGCCACCAGGGCCACTGAAGCTTTCTTT

V: TRBV7-2
J: TRBJ2-7
size: -
D: TRBD1
CDR3: CASSSMDREQYF
DNA: TGTGCCAGCAGCTCCATGGACAGGGAGCAGTACTTC

V: TRBV6-5
J: TRBJ1-1
size: -
D: -
CDR3: CAISLLGLNTEAFF
DNA: TGTGCCATCTCTCTCCTGGGGTTGAACACTGAAGCTTTCTTT

V: TRBV11-2
J: TRBJ2-5
size: -
D: -
CDR3: CASSAGPMELKTQYF
DNA: TGTGCCAGCAGCGCCGGCCCGATGGAGTTGAAGACCCAGTACTTC

V: TRBV25-1
J: TRBJ1-3
size: -
D: -
CDR3: CASSALGGSGNTIYF
DNA: TGTGCCAGCAGTGCCCTGGGGGGCTCTGGAAACACCATATATTTT

V: TRBV19
J: TRBJ1-4
size: -
D: -
CDR3: CASSEEKLFF
DNA: TGTGCCAGCTCAGAGGAAAAACTGTTTTTT

V: TRBV7-2
J: TRBJ2-1
size: -
D: TRBD1
CDR3: CASSLFVGQGLRNEQFF
DNA: TGTGCCAGCAGCTTATTCGTCGGACAGGGACTTAGGAATGAGCAGTTCTTC

V: TRBV27
J: TRBJ1-4
size: -
D: TRBD1
CDR3: CASSFTVGQGYEKLFF
DNA: TGTGCCAGCAGTTTCACCGTTGGACAGGGGTATGAAAAACTGTTTTTT

V: TRBV6-2/TRBV6-3
J: TRBJ1-1
size: -
D: -
CDR3: CASGLRLTNTEAFF
DNA: TGTGCCAGCGGCCTCCGTTTGACGAACACTGAAGCTTTCTTT

V: TRBV5-8
J: TRBJ2-3
size: -
D: -
CDR3: CASSSGQFTDTQYF
DNA: TGTGCCAGCAGCTCGGGCCAGTTCACAGATACGCAGTATTTT

V: TRBV19
J: TRBJ2-1
size: -
D: TRBD1
CDR3: CASRLDRGSYNEQFF
DNA: TGTGCCAGTAGGCTAGACAGGGGATCCTACAATGAGCAGTTCTTC

V: TRBV4-1
J: TRBJ1-3
size: -
D: -
CDR3: CASSQERAARSGNTIYF
DNA: TGCGCCAGCAGCCAAGAACGGGCAGCCCGCTCTGGAAACACCATATATTTT

V: TRBV5-1
J: TRBJ2-3
size: -
D: TRBD1
CDR3: CASRRDRGTDTQYF
DNA: TGCGCCAGCAGACGGGACAGGGGCACAGATACGCAGTATTTT

V: TRBV6-1
J: TRBJ1-1
size: -
D: -
CDR3: CASSEWQMNTEAFF
DNA: TGTGCCAGCAGTGAATGGCAGATGAACACTGAAGCTTTCTTT

V: TRBV9
J: TRBJ1-6
size: once
D: -
CDR3: CASSVGGKTNSPLHF
DNA: TGTGCCAGCAGCGTAGGGGGCAAGACCAATTCACCCCTCCACTTT

V: TRBV5-4
J: TRBJ1-1
size: -
D: TRBD1
CDR3: CASTLGQTNTEAFF
DNA: TGTGCCAGCACCTTGGGACAGACAAACACTGAAGCTTTCTTT

V: TRBV27
J: TRBJ2-2
size: -
D: -
CDR3: CASRKTGTGELFF
DNA: TGTGCCAGCAGGAAGACAGGCACCGGGGAGCTGTTTTTT

V: TRBV2
J: TRBJ1-1
size: once
D: TRBD1
CDR3: CASRVGQRDTEAFF
DNA: TGTGCCAGCCGGGTGGGACAGAGGGACACTGAAGCTTTCTTT

V: TRBV28
J: TRBJ1-5
size: -
D: -
CDR3: CASSLRVFSDQPQHF
DNA: TGTGCCAGCAGTTTGAGGGTCTTCAGCGATCAGCCCCAGCATTTT

V: TRBV9
J: TRBJ1-3
size: -
D: TRBD1
CDR3: CASSVRTGVGNTIYF
DNA: TGTGCCAGCAGCGTACGTACAGGGGTTGGAAACACCATATATTTT

V: TRBV11-3
J: TRBJ1-2
size: -
D: TRBD1
CDR3: CASSPPGQAYQSYTF
DNA: TGTGCCAGCAGCCCACCCGGACAGGCCTACCAGAGCTACACCTTC

V: TRBV13
J: TRBJ2-5
size: -
D: -
CDR3: CASSLRNRSSETQYF
DNA: TGTGCCAGCAGCTTGCGGAACAGGAGCTCGGAGACCCAGTACTTC

V: TRBV28
J: TRBJ1-5
size: -
D: -
CDR3: CASSALGVVAQHF
DNA: TGTGCCAGCAGTGCACTGGGGGTGGTGGCCCAGCATTTT

V: TRBV7-9
J: TRBJ2-5
size: -
D: -
CDR3: CASSLGIAAQETQYF
DNA: TGTGCCAGCAGCTTAGGGATAGCAGCACAAGAGACCCAGTACTTC

V: TRBV19
J: TRBJ1-3
size: -
D: -
CDR3: CASSKQGIVSGNTIYF
DNA: TGTGCCAGTAGTAAACAGGGTATAGTCTCTGGAAACACCATATATTTT

V: TRBV4-1
J: TRBJ2-3
size: -
D: -
CDR3: CASSQETGPITDTQYF
DNA: TGCGCCAGCAGCCAAGAGACAGGACCGATCACAGATACGCAGTATTTT

V: TRBV3-1/TRBV3-2
J: TRBJ2-1
size: -
D: -
CDR3: CASSQAGAPAHEQFF
DNA: TGTGCCAGCAGCCAAGCGGGGGCCCCTGCCCATGAGCAGTTCTTC

V: TRBV4-2
J: TRBJ2-1
size: -
D: -
CDR3: CASSQDTAYNEQFF
DNA: TGTGCCAGCAGCCAAGATACCGCTTACAATGAGCAGTTCTTC